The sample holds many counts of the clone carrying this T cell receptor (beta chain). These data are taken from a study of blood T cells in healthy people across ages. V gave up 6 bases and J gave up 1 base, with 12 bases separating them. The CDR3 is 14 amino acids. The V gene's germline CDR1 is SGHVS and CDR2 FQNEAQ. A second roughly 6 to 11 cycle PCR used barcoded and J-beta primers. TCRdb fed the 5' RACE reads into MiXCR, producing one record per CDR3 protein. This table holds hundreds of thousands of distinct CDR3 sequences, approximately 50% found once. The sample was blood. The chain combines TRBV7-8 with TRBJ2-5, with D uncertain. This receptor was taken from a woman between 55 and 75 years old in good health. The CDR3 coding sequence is TGTGCCAGCAGTCGCCCAACGGTCCAAGAGACCCAGTACTTC. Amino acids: CASSRPTVQETQYF.